The next 27 T cell receptor beta chains were all read from a single sample in a study of T cell clonality in common variable immunodeficiency. TCRdb keeps only in-frame clones here, not all; method: immunoSEQ multiplex PCR. The profile covers some 38,000 clones, none occurring a single time. Sequenced input: peripheral blood mononuclear cells. These receptors were obtained from a person between 18 and 70 years old in good health.

This clone was found many times. The read falls 3 residues short of the CDR3 end, and the missing part is taken from the germline J gene. The V call is TRBV5-6, the J call TRBJ2-5; a possible D gene is TRBD2 (7 bases). CDR1 is SGHDT and CDR2 is YYEEEE in the germline V gene. There are 13 residues in the CDR3. V was cut by 3 bases and J by 5 bases, with 11 bases left in between. CDR3: CASSWGGRETQYF. The DNA read from the CDR3 is TGTGCCAGCAGCTGGGGGGGCAGGGAGACC.

Many counts were recorded for this clone. The read is 3 residues too short to cover the CDR3 end, so that end is filled in from the germline J gene. The chain uses TRBV19 and TRBJ1-4, with TRBD1 as a possible D gene (6 bases). Germline lookup yields CDR1 LNHDA and CDR2 SQIVND (reference sequence). The V end was cut by 4 bases, the J end by 4 bases, with 10 bases between. The CDR3 contains 14 residues. Incomplete CDR3 DNA: TGTGCCAGTAGTAGAGGACAGCTTAATGAAAAA. Translated: CASSRGQLNEK. From start to end, the CDR3 is CASSRGQLNEKLFF.

This clone has at least ten counts. The read ends 3 residues early relative to the CDR3; the germline J gene fills the gap. The chain is built from TRBV19 and TRBJ2-7, with 9 bases that match TRBD1. This CDR3 is built from 14 residues. V lost 4 bases, J lost 2 bases, and 3 bases stayed unmatched. Germline V gene sequence: CDR1 LNHDA, CDR2 SQIVND (reference sequence). Incomplete CDR3 DNA: TGTGCCAGTAGTACGGGACAGGGTCCCTACGAG. It yields the protein CASSTGQGPYE. The whole CDR3 protein reads CASSTGQGPYEQYF. Looking up the rest from reference TRBV19 and TRBJ2-7 gives the full variable domain: DGGITQSPKYLFRKEGQNVTLSCEQNLNHDAMYWYRQDPGQGLRLIYYSQIVNDFQKGDIAEGYSVSREKKESFPLTVTSAQKNPTAFYLCASSTGQGPYEQYFGPGTRLTVT.

This clone was picked up many times. Read coverage stops 3 residues before the CDR3 terminus; the germline J gene supplies the remainder. The chain links TRBV28 to TRBJ2-7; either TRBD1 or TRBD2 may fit D (5 bases each). V lost 2 bases and J lost 2, with 13 bases in between. From germline, CDR1 is MDHEN and CDR2 SYDVKM. This CDR3 contains 15 residues. CDR3 protein: CASSLPSRGAYEQYF. The CDR3 bases that were read are TGTGCCAGCAGTTTACCCTCCCGAGGGGCCTACGAG.

This clone was seen only a few times. From the germline J gene comes the end of the CDR3, since the read stops 3 residues before it. The chain carries TRBV2 and TRBJ2-3; D is ambiguous. Trimming took 6 bases from V and 4 from J, leaving 14 bases between them. Germline V gives CDR1 SNHLY, CDR2 FYNNEI. The CDR3 consists of 14 residues. CDR3 protein: CASSPGSNSDTQYF. The DNA read from the CDR3 is TGTGCCAGCAGCCCCGGGTCGAACTCAGATACG.

At least ten counts were recorded for this clone. The missing CDR3 end, 3 residues past where the read stops, is filled in from the germline J gene. The J gene is TRBJ2-2, the V gene TRBV29-1, with TRBD2 matching 12 bases. The V and J ends lost 8 bases and 8 bases, in that order; junction bases with no gene match: 3. This CDR3 region has 12 residues. Germline V gives CDR1 SQVTM, CDR2 ANQGSEA. CDR3 DNA (partial): TGCAGCTTCGGACTAGCGGGAGGGGAG. Encoded protein: CSFGLAGGE. The full CDR3 sequence reads CSFGLAGGELFF.

This clone appeared many times. Read data end 3 residues before the CDR3 end; the end is taken from the germline J gene. This chain uses TRBV20-1 with TRBJ2-7, with D possibly being TRBD2 (6 bases). The CDR3 length is 14 residues. CDR1 is DFQATT and CDR2 is SNEGSKA in the germline V gene (reference sequence). The ends were cut back, 6 bases at V and 3 bases at J, with 18 bases in the middle. CDR3 loop: CSAGSPGTFYEQYF. The sequenced part of the CDR3 DNA is TGCAGTGCCGGATCGCCCGGGACTTTCTACGAG.

This clone appeared many times. From the germline J gene comes the end of the CDR3, since the read stops 3 residues before it. J is TRBJ2-3 and V is TRBV3-1 (or the pseudogene TRBV3-2), with D tentatively TRBD1 (8 bases). This CDR3 is 15 amino acids long. Germline V CDR1 and CDR2: LGHDT, YNNKEL (reference sequence). Trimming pared 5 bases from V and 4 bases from J, leaving 16 bases between. The CDR3 protein is CASSGGGQDADTQYF. The sequenced part of the CDR3 DNA is TGTGCCAGCAGCGGGGGGGGACAGGACGCAGATACG.

The table lists this clone with many counts. The sequence runs out 3 residues before the end of the CDR3; the remainder is reconstructed from the germline J gene. The chain uses TRBV20-1 and TRBJ2-1; a weak D match, TRBD2 (5 bases). There are 15 residues in the CDR3. Trimming shortened V by 2 bases and J by 3 bases, and 14 bases separated the two germline ends. Germline-derived CDR1 and CDR2 are DFQATT and SNEGSKA (reference sequence). Here the CDR3 reads CSARSPGSSYNEQFF. Incomplete CDR3 DNA: TGCAGTGCTAGATCTCCGGGGTCCAGCTACAATGAG.

This clone was seen repeatedly, ten times or more. Coverage ceases 3 residues before the CDR3 finishes, and the germline J gene fills in the end. The gene calls are TRBV5-1 and TRBJ1-2, with 8 nucleotides matching TRBD1. Germline V gene lookup returns CDR1 SGHRS and CDR2 YFSETQ. This CDR3 is 17 amino acids long. The V segment lost 3 bases and the J segment 0 bases; nucleotides outside the gene matches: 10. The sequenced part of the CDR3 DNA is TGCGCCAGCAGCTCCGGACAGGGCCAGGCTTCTAACTATGGC. Translation gives CASSSGQGQASNYG. The complete CDR3 sequence is CASSSGQGQASNYGYTF. Using reference TRBV5-1 and TRBJ1-2 for the parts outside the CDR3, the full variable domain is KAGVTQTPRYLIKTRGQQVTLSCSPISGHRSVSWYQQTPGQGLQFLFEYFSETQRNKGNFPGRFSGRQFSNSRSEMNVSTLELGDSALYLCASSSGQGQASNYGYTFGSGTRLTVV.

This clone was counted at least ten times. Coverage ceases 3 residues before the CDR3 finishes, and the germline J gene fills in the end. This sequence joins TRBV7-9 and TRBJ2-2; possible D gene TRBD2, 5 bases. The V and J ends lost 5 bases and 6 bases respectively, with 13 bases between them. The CDR3 totals 14 residues. CDR1 is SEHNR, CDR2 FQNEAQ, per germline (reference sequence). CDR3: CASSPRTGAGELFF. The sequenced CDR3 bases are TGTGCCAGCAGCCCGAGGACTGGAGCCGGGGAG.

This clone was counted at least ten times. The read gets to within 3 residues of the CDR3 end, and the germline J gene fills in the rest. The J gene is TRBJ2-7, the V gene TRBV19; 9 nucleotides line up with TRBD1. V lost 9 bases, J lost 3 bases, and 6 bases stayed unmatched. Germline lookup yields CDR1 LNHDA and CDR2 SQIVND (reference sequence). The CDR3 extends over 13 amino acids. The chain's CDR3 is CASSRDRVYEQYF. Incomplete CDR3 DNA: TGTGCCAGCAGCCGGGACAGGGTCTACGAG. The full variable domain, with the rest looked up from reference TRBV19 and TRBJ2-7, is DGGITQSPKYLFRKEGQNVTLSCEQNLNHDAMYWYRQDPGQGLRLIYYSQIVNDFQKGDIAEGYSVSREKKESFPLTVTSAQKNPTAFYLCASSRDRVYEQYFGPGTRLTVT.

This clone was observed at least ten times. The CDR3 end is not reached by the read, which stops 3 residues before it; the germline J gene fills it in. The J gene is TRBJ2-7, the V gene TRBV5-1; perhaps TRBD1 as D (6 bases). CDR1 SGHRS and CDR2 YFSETQ come from the germline V gene. Trimming took 2 bases from V and 1 from J, leaving 10 bases between them. The CDR3 is made up of 14 amino acids. The covered CDR3 bases are TGCGCCAGCAGCTTTAAAACAGGGTCCTACGAG. This encodes CASSFKTGSYE. The entire CDR3 sequence reads CASSFKTGSYEQYF.

This clone was counted many times. The read stops 3 residues short of the end of the CDR3; the missing end is completed from the germline J gene. The J gene is TRBJ1-1, the V gene TRBV5-5; TRBD1 matches 7 bases. The germline V gene has CDR1 SGHKS and CDR2 YYEKEE (reference sequence). The CDR3 extends over 14 amino acids. The trim removed 2 bases at V and 3 bases at J, leaving 4 bases unmatched. CDR3 loop: CASSLVDRYTEAFF. The sequenced CDR3 bases are TGTGCCAGCAGCTTAGTGGACAGGTACACTGAA.

This clone was detected many times. The read falls 3 residues short of the CDR3 end, and the missing part is taken from the germline J gene. The genes are TRBV18 and TRBJ2-3; TRBD2 matches 14 bases. Germline V gene sequence: CDR1 KGHSH, CDR2 LQKENI. The CDR3 has 15 amino acids. CDR3 protein: CASSPGLAGGEAQYF. The DNA read from the CDR3 is TGTGCCAGCTCACCTGGACTAGCGGGAGGCGAGGCG.

This clone was found many times. The read comes to an end 3 residues before the CDR3 does, leaving the germline J gene to fill in the end. Other DNA sequences in the sample encode the same CDR3. The V call is TRBV5-4, the J call TRBJ2-2; TRBD2 matches 12 bases. The CDR3 contains 15 residues. J lost 6 bases, V lost 5 bases, and 5 bases had no gene match. From germline, CDR1 is SGHNT and CDR2 YYREEE (reference sequence). The CDR3 here is CASSWTSGTPGELFF. Incomplete CDR3 DNA: TGTGCCAGCAGTTGGACTAGCGGGACTCCCGGGGAG.

This clone is deemed medium-sized. The read ends 3 residues before the CDR3 terminus; that terminus is restored from the germline J gene. V usage is TRBV20-1 and J usage is TRBJ2-1; 9 bases agree with TRBD2. The V and J ends lost 0 bases and 2 bases, in that order; junction bases with no gene match: 5. The CDR3 has 16 amino acids. Germline V lookup: CDR1 DFQATT, CDR2 SNEGSKA (reference sequence). The CDR3 sequence is CSARDQRGVTYNEQFF. The sequenced CDR3 bases are TGCAGTGCTAGAGATCAGCGGGGGGTTACCTACAATGAG.

This clone was observed many times. The sequence runs out 3 residues before the end of the CDR3; the remainder is reconstructed from the germline J gene. The rearrangement links TRBV7-6 to TRBJ1-1; D gene uncertain. The CDR3 consists of 13 residues. Germline V gene lookup returns CDR1 SGHVS and CDR2 FNYEAQ. The CDR3 DNA, read in part, is TGTGCCAGCAGCCAAAGCCTCAAAGTTCCG. It specifies CASSQSLKVP. The full CDR3 protein is CASSQSLKVPAFF.

This clone has a count of ten or more. The read finishes 3 residues shy of the CDR3 end, and the germline J gene is used to complete it. The chain has TRBV12-3 or TRBV12-4 and TRBJ2-1; 10 bases line up with TRBD2. Losses at the gene ends were 7 bases for V and 5 bases for J; bases not matched to a gene: 5. This CDR3 contains 14 residues. CDR3 DNA (partial): TGTGCCAGCAATGTACTAGCGGGAAACAATGAG. It specifies CASNVLAGNNE. The whole CDR3 sequence reads CASNVLAGNNEQFF.

This clone was seen at least ten times. Coverage ceases 3 residues before the CDR3 finishes, and the germline J gene fills in the end. J is TRBJ1-1 and V is TRBV30; D might be TRBD1 (6 bases). Trimming shortened V by 5 bases and J by 6 bases, and 16 bases separated the two germline ends. Germline values: CDR1 GTSNPN, CDR2 SVGIG (reference sequence). The CDR3 runs to 13 residues. CDR3 DNA, as far as it was read: TGTGCCTGGGACTCACAGGGAATCTCTGAA. This sequence encodes CAWDSQGISE. Given in full, the CDR3 is CAWDSQGISEAFF.

This clone occurred many times. Read coverage stops 3 residues before the CDR3 terminus; the germline J gene supplies the remainder. The same CDR3 arises from other DNA sequences in this sample as well. The rearrangement links TRBV5-4 to TRBJ2-7; TRBD1 matches 7 bases. The germline gives CDR1 SGHNT, CDR2 YYREEE (reference sequence). J lost 0 bases, V lost 4 bases, and 4 bases had no gene match. This CDR3 spans 14 amino acids. CDR3 loop: CASSIRDSSYEQYF. The CDR3 DNA, read in part, is TGTGCCAGCAGCATCCGGGACAGCTCCTACGAG.

This clone was seen ten or more times. The read falls 3 residues short of the CDR3 end, and the missing part is taken from the germline J gene. V is TRBV20-1 and J is TRBJ2-3, with D maybe TRBD1 (5 bases). Germline V gives CDR1 DFQATT, CDR2 SNEGSKA (reference sequence). The CDR3 is made up of 16 amino acids. CDR3 DNA (partial): TGCAGTGCTAGTGATTCGACAGTCCTACCAAATCAGCCG. Translation gives CSASDSTVLPNQP. The CDR3 in its entirety is CSASDSTVLPNQPQYF.

The table lists this clone with many counts. The read gets to within 3 residues of the CDR3 end, and the germline J gene fills in the rest. The V gene is TRBV19, the J gene TRBJ2-6; 8 bases are shared with TRBD2. CDR1 is LNHDA, CDR2 SQIVND, per germline (reference sequence). The V segment lost 5 bases and the J segment 4 bases; nucleotides outside the gene matches: 7. The CDR3 spans 16 residues. CDR3 DNA (partial): TGTGCCAGTAGTCGAAGCGGGAGTACAGGGGCCAACGTC. Translated, it gives CASSRSGSTGANV. The whole CDR3 reads CASSRSGSTGANVLTF.

This clone was seen repeatedly, ten times or more. The CDR3 is cut off 3 residues early in the read; its end comes from the germline J gene. The rearrangement links TRBV2 to TRBJ2-3, with a weak D call TRBD2 (5 bases). The germline V gene encodes CDR1 SNHLY and CDR2 FYNNEI. V was shortened by 6 bases and J by 3 bases, with 10 bases between the two germline ends. The CDR3 length is 13 residues. Incomplete CDR3 DNA: TGTGCCAGCAGCGAGGACTCAACAGATACG. Translation: CASSEDSTDT. The entire CDR3 reads CASSEDSTDTQYF.

This clone was counted ten times or more. From the germline J gene comes the end of the CDR3, since the read stops 3 residues before it. The genes are TRBV19 and TRBJ1-5, with a possible D match to TRBD1 (6 bases). Between the trimmed V and J ends, which lost 6 bases and 1 base, there was a span of 10 bases. Germline V lookup: CDR1 LNHDA, CDR2 SQIVND (reference sequence). CDR3 size: 14 residues. CDR3 DNA, as far as it was read: TGTGCCAGTAGCTACAGGGCAAGCAATCAGCCC. Its protein is CASSYRASNQP. The complete CDR3 reads CASSYRASNQPQHF.

This clone was counted only a few times. This may come from a read error, since a much larger clone is one base off. The read terminates 3 residues ahead of where the CDR3 ends, so the germline J gene completes it. The sample holds other DNA sequences that translate to the same CDR3. The chain carries TRBV30 and TRBJ2-7, with D perhaps given as TRBD1 or TRBD2 (6 bases each). The CDR3 is made up of 15 amino acids. V was shortened by 2 bases and J by 0 bases, with 14 bases between the two germline ends. The V gene's germline CDR1 is GTSNPN and CDR2 SVGIG (reference sequence). The sequenced part of the CDR3 DNA is TGTGCCTGGAGTAGGGGGAGGTTGAACTCCTACGAG. Residues: CAWSRGRLNSYE. The complete CDR3 reads CAWSRGRLNSYEQYF.

In the case of this clone: A junction boundary mismatches the germline segment, possibly from a read error. The read ends 3 residues early relative to the CDR3; the germline J gene fills the gap. The J gene is TRBJ1-3, the V gene TRBV19; TRBD1 agrees at 8 bases. Germline CDR1 and CDR2: LNHDA and SQIVND (reference sequence). The CDR3 extends over 16 amino acids. The CDR3 protein is CASSPVGRGHGDTIYF. CDR3 DNA (partial): TGTGCCAGTAGTCCCGTGGGCAGGGGGCATGGAGACACC.